This TCR beta chain came from a study of cytomegalovirus exposure and HLA in healthy donors. Study results and caveats: According to a subsequent analysis, TCR clusters from the first cohort were inclined to appear together in the roughly 120 validation repertoires. Cytomegalovirus-associated status was assigned to about 180 TCR beta chains. In vitro testing confirmed a few CMV-associated chains as specific for CMV antigens.

Produced via immunoSEQ multiplex PCR; TCRdb's table is partial and in-frame only. The data show about 56,000 clones, more than 80% seen once. A word on this clone: Its antigen remains unidentified.

Germline CDR1 is SNHLY and CDR2 is FYNNEI. This CDR3 is 16 amino acids long. J gave up 0 bases and V 4 bases, and 7 bases lay outside the gene matches. The donors belonged to the roughly 110-subject validation cohort, separate from the roughly 720-subject first cohort. This receptor was identified in a man younger than 35 in good health and CMV-seronegative. Sequenced input: PBMCs. The rearrangement uses TRBV2 and TRBJ2-3; 7 nucleotides agree with TRBD2. The CDR3 sequence: CASSGAGLPSTDTQYF. The DNA of the CDR3 is TGTGCCAGCAGTGGGGCGGGACTACCTAGCACAGATACGCAGTATTTT.